Shown below are 21 T cell receptor beta chains from a single sample sequenced in a study of response to subunit inactivated influenza vaccine. MiXCR, applied by TCRdb to the RT-PCR reads, yields one record per CDR3 protein. Among 200,000 to 300,000 distinct CDR3 sequences listed, 10% to 15% were seen once. Sequenced material: non-naive T cells sorted from PBMCs, taken 14 days before vaccination. These receptors all come from a man in his forties or fifties who received an inactivated influenza vaccine.

The V and J genes are TRBV4-1 and TRBJ2-4; 7 positions agree with TRBD2. V shed 0 bases and J 0 bases; nucleotides not matched to a gene: 5. Per germline, CDR1 MGHRA and CDR2 YSYEKL. The CDR3 spans 17 residues. As DNA, the CDR3 is TGCGCCAGCAGCCAAGATCGGGACTATTTAGCCAAAAACATTCAGTACTTC. It encodes CASSQDRDYLAKNIQYF.

This chain joins TRBV3-1 and TRBJ2-1; 11 nucleotides align to TRBD1. The CDR3 length is 18 residues. Trimming at V came to 5 bases and at J to 8 bases, leaving 17 bases not matched to a gene. CDR1 is LGHDT, CDR2 YNNKEL, per germline (reference sequence). CDR3 region: CASSKQLPGQGAWDEQFF. The CDR3, as DNA: TGTGCCAGCAGCAAGCAGCTCCCTGGACAGGGGGCGTGGGATGAGCAGTTCTTC.

In this sample, this clonotype turned up a few times. V is TRBV5-1 and J is TRBJ2-2; 7 bases align to TRBD2. CDR3 length: 14 residues. CDR1 and CDR2 (germline): SGHRS, YFSETQ. The V and J ends lost 5 bases and 5 bases, in that order; junction bases with no gene match: 6. DNA of the CDR3: TGCGCCAGCAGAGAAGGACTAGTGACCGGGGAGCTGTTTTTT. This gives the protein CASREGLVTGELFF.

This clonotype was picked up a small number of times. The chain combines TRBV11-3 with TRBJ2-7; perhaps TRBD1 as D (6 bases). The CDR3 is 14 amino acids. V lost 1 base and J lost 5, with 12 bases in between. Germline V gives CDR1 SGHNT, CDR2 YENEEA. CDR3 sequence: CASSLGWGRDEQYF. CDR3 in DNA: TGTGCCAGCAGCTTAGGGTGGGGGCGCGACGAGCAGTACTTC.

V and J are TRBV2 and TRBJ2-5; TRBD2 agrees at 7 bases. The CDR3 has 13 amino acids. Trimming at V came to 11 bases and at J to 4 bases, leaving 10 bases not matched to a gene. CDR1 and CDR2 (germline): SNHLY, FYNNEI. The CDR3, as DNA: TGTGCCGGAGGACTAGAGGTGGGAGAGACCCAGTACTTC. This codes for CAGGLEVGETQYF.

This clonotype has a handful of counts. The J gene is TRBJ2-2, the V gene TRBV11-2; no firm D call. Germline V gene sequence: CDR1 SGHAT, CDR2 FQNNGV. The ends were cut back, 3 bases at V and 7 bases at J, with 9 bases in the middle. CDR3 length equals 13 residues. CDR3 amino acids: CASSFRAFGELFF. The CDR3 DNA reads as TGTGCCAGCAGCTTTCGGGCCTTCGGGGAGCTGTTTTTT. The whole variable domain, remainder taken from reference TRBV11-2 and TRBJ2-2, is EAGVAQSPRYKIIEKRQSVAFWCNPISGHATLYWYQQILGQGPKLLIQFQNNGVVDDSQLPKDRFSAERLKGVDSTLKIQPAKLEDSAVYLCASSFRAFGELFFGEGSRLTVL.

The chain is built from TRBV28 and TRBJ1-1, with D uncertain. Germline V gene data show CDR1 as MDHEN and CDR2 as SYDVKM. With 2 bases removed from V and 1 base from J, the gap between germline ends came to 8 bases. CDR3 length: 14 amino acids. The DNA of the CDR3 is TGTGCCAGCAGTTTACGGGGAGGGAACACTGAAGCTTTCTTT. Protein: CASSLRGGNTEAFF.

A few counts support this clonotype. The V call is TRBV2, the J call TRBJ2-4; the match to TRBD1 covers 9 bases. Trimming cost V 1 base and J 6 bases; bases outside gene matches: 1. CDR1 is SNHLY, CDR2 FYNNEI, per germline. This CDR3 is 14 amino acids long. The CDR3 spells CASSEGGQGNIQYF. CDR3 DNA: TGTGCCAGCAGTGAAGGGGGACAGGGAAACATTCAGTACTTC.

This clonotype turned up a few times. CDR3 sequence reads: CASSMAGNEQFF. The CDR3 nucleotides read TGCGCCAGCAGCATGGCGGGCAATGAGCAGTTCTTC. The J gene is TRBJ2-1, the V gene TRBV5-1; D might be TRBD2 (5 bases). Trimming cost V 4 bases and J 6 bases, with 8 bases left between them. The CDR3 contains 12 residues. From germline, CDR1 is SGHRS and CDR2 YFSETQ.

At least ten counts were recorded for this clonotype. The rearrangement links TRBV7-9 to TRBJ1-2; D gene unclear. CDR3 length equals 14 residues. Germline V gives CDR1 SEHNR, CDR2 FQNEAQ (reference sequence). The ends were cut back, 3 bases at V and 2 bases at J, with 10 bases in the middle. CDR3 residues: CASSFLSTNYGYTF. For the CDR3, the DNA is TGTGCCAGCAGCTTCCTTTCTACAAACTATGGCTACACCTTC. Combining the CDR3 with reference TRBV7-9 and TRBJ1-2 gives the whole variable domain DTGVSQNPRHKITKRGQNVTFRCDPISEHNRLYWYRQTLGQGPEFLTYFQNEAQLEKSRLLSDRFSAERPKGSFSTLEIQRTEQGDSAMYLCASSFLSTNYGYTFGSGTRLTVV.

Only a few counts were recorded for this clonotype. This chain connects TRBV6-1 to TRBJ2-7, with D tentatively TRBD1 or TRBD2 (5 bases each). V lost 2 bases to trimming and J lost 3 bases, with 14 bases between them. Per the germline V gene, CDR1 is MNHNS and CDR2 is SASEGT. The CDR3 has 15 amino acids. CDR3 coding DNA: TGTGCCAGCAGTGAATCCGGGACCTTCCTCTACGAGCAGTACTTC. Its translation is CASSESGTFLYEQYF.

The chain carries TRBV3-1 and TRBJ1-2; D remains ambiguous. Trimming took 1 base from V and 7 from J, leaving 7 bases between them. CDR1 and CDR2 (germline): LGHDT, YNNKEL (reference sequence). CDR3 length equals 12 residues. This chain's CDR3 is CASSQGRRGYTF. In DNA, the CDR3 is TGTGCCAGCAGCCAAGGTAGGCGTGGCTACACCTTC.

This clonotype was detected only a few times. V usage is TRBV10-1 and J usage is TRBJ2-1, with 14 positions matching TRBD2. Germline-derived CDR1 and CDR2 are WNHNN and SYGVQD (reference sequence). V trimming: 4 bases; J trimming: 9 bases; junction bases outside the gene matches: 8. The CDR3 extends over 16 amino acids. CDR3 protein: CASSGTTSGGAFEQFF. CDR3 sequence (DNA): TGCGCCAGCAGTGGAACGACTAGCGGGGGGGCCTTTGAGCAGTTCTTC.

This clonotype was observed many times. This chain joins TRBV20-1 and TRBJ1-4, with 8 bases that match TRBD1. Trimming removed 0 bases from V and 8 bases from J; junction bases left unmatched: 5. Germline-derived CDR1 and CDR2 are DFQATT and SNEGSKA (reference sequence). The CDR3 is 14 residues long. As DNA, the CDR3 is TGCAGTGCTAGAGAGTTTCAGGGGGCGGAAAAACTGTTTTTT. Protein product: CSAREFQGAEKLFF.

This clonotype was observed a few times. The chain recombines TRBV10-3 with TRBJ2-5; 7 bases align to TRBD2. Germline V gene sequence: CDR1 ENHRY, CDR2 SYGVKD. Trimming cost V 2 bases and J 4 bases; bases outside gene matches: 13. The CDR3 runs to 17 residues. The CDR3 here is CAISEGSATGGGETQYF. The CDR3 nucleotides are TGTGCCATCAGTGAGGGGAGCGCGACGGGGGGAGGAGAGACCCAGTACTTC.

The gene calls are TRBV2 and TRBJ2-5; D unclear. Trimming removed 2 bases from V and 5 bases from J, with 3 bases in between. CDR1 and CDR2 from the germline V gene are SNHLY and FYNNEI. The CDR3 sequence is 11 residues long. The CDR3 region is CASSETETQYF. DNA for the CDR3: TGTGCCAGCAGTGAAACGGAGACCCAGTACTTC.

In its sample, this clonotype was seen many times. The V call is TRBV5-1, the J call TRBJ1-2; D might be TRBD1 (6 bases). The V end lost 0 bases, the J end lost 12 bases, and 18 bases lay between the germline ends. CDR1 is SGHRS, CDR2 YFSETQ, per germline. This CDR3 is built from 14 residues. DNA for the CDR3: TGCGCCAGCAGCTTGGCCACTATGGCAGGGGTGCACACCTTC. It yields the protein CASSLATMAGVHTF.

This clonotype occurred a few times. This chain connects TRBV20-1 to TRBJ1-2; weak D call: TRBD1 (5 bases). V was pared by 5 bases and J by 4 bases, with 8 bases between. Germline V CDR1 and CDR2: DFQATT, SNEGSKA (reference sequence). The CDR3 is made up of 11 amino acids. DNA for the CDR3: TGCAGTGCTGGCGACAGCTATGGCTACACCTTC. As protein: CSAGDSYGYTF.

This clonotype occurred many times. V gene TRBV15 combines with J gene TRBJ1-2, with D perhaps TRBD1 (5 bases). Germline V gene sequence: CDR1 LNHNV, CDR2 YYDKDF (reference sequence). The length of the CDR3 is 16 residues. V was shortened by 4 bases and J by 3 bases, with 18 bases between the two germline ends. The CDR3 coding sequence is TGTGCCACCAGCACCCGGAAAGGGGCCATTGACTATGGCTACACCTTC. Protein sequence: CATSTRKGAIDYGYTF. The full variable domain, in which reference TRBV15 and TRBJ1-2 provide the parts outside the CDR3, is DAMVIQNPRYQVTQFGKPVTLSCSQTLNHNVMYWYQQKSSQAPKLLFHYYDKDFNNEADTPDNFQSRRPNTSFCFLDIRSPGLGDTAMYLCATSTRKGAIDYGYTFGSGTRLTVV.

This clonotype was counted ten times or more. This chain links TRBV6-4 with TRBJ2-1; no definite D call. Trimming cost V 2 bases and J 0 bases, with 2 bases left between them. The CDR3 has 13 amino acids. Germline CDR1 MRHNA, CDR2 SNTAGT. For the CDR3, the DNA is TGTGCCAGCAGTGACAGCTCCTACAATGAGCAGTTCTTC. It translates to CASSDSSYNEQFF.

Only a few counts were recorded for this clonotype. The chain has TRBV12-3 or TRBV12-4 and TRBJ2-1; 7 nucleotides line up with TRBD1. The CDR3 runs 14 residues. Trimming cost V 5 bases and J 2 bases; bases outside gene matches: 3. CDR3 in DNA: TGTGCCAGCAGTAACAGGGGACCCTACAATGAGCAGTTCTTC. This gives the protein CASSNRGPYNEQFF.